This T cell receptor (beta chain) was recorded in a study of Ad26.COV2.S vaccination and SARS-CoV-2 variants. The treatment was: some 20 received Ad26.COV2.S at low or high dose, single or two shots; roughly five received placebo; per-sample allocation not given. Each sample was drawn 63 days after the first injection (of vaccine or placebo). Some clones are missing from TCRdb's copy, which holds only in-frame ones; the method was immunoSEQ multiplex PCR. Of a few hundred thousand clones listed, 80% to 90% are singletons. The V and J ends lost 5 bases and 4 bases respectively, with 12 bases between them. Germline-derived CDR1 and CDR2 are PRHDT and FYEKMQ (reference sequence). CDR3 length: 13 residues.

Here the sequenced sample was peripheral blood, taken in a trial of Ad26.COV2.S vaccine versus placebo. V gene TRBV13 combines with J gene TRBJ2-7, with D possibly being TRBD1 (6 bases). This TCR was sampled from a person aged 18-65 years who received the Ad26.COV2.S COVID-19 vaccine or a placebo. CDR3 protein: CASSHSRGYEQYF. In DNA, the CDR3 is TGTGCCAGCAGCCACTCGAGGGGGTACGAGCAGTACTTC.